What follows are 23 T cell receptor beta chains derived from one specimen sequenced in a study of T-cell reconstitution after alpha-beta-depleted transplantation in children. Preparation of the TCRbeta library was carried out with unique molecular identifiers. MiXCR, run by TCRdb on the PCR reads, gives a single entry per CDR3 protein. In the table there are 600,000 to 700,000 distinct CDR3 sequences, 13% of which are singletons. The sequencing used PBMCs, collected before TCRalphabeta/CD19-depleted stem cell transplant. These receptors were taken from a girl aged 2-9 years with congenital amegakaryocytic thrombocytopenia, due to receive a stem cell transplant.

This clonotype has at least ten counts. V usage is TRBV20-1 and J usage is TRBJ2-1; TRBD2 aligns across 9 bases. The V and J ends lost 2 bases and 3 bases, in that order; junction bases with no gene match: 2. The germline CDR1 and CDR2 sequences are DFQATT and SNEGSKA (reference sequence). The CDR3 has 14 amino acids. The CDR3 loop reads CSARLAGIYNEQFF. In DNA, the CDR3 is TGCAGTGCTAGACTAGCGGGAATCTACAATGAGCAGTTCTTC.

This CDR3 reads CAWSVMGGTDTQYF. CDR3 sequence (DNA): TGTGCCTGGAGCGTCATGGGAGGCACAGATACGCAGTATTTT. The V gene is TRBV30, the J gene TRBJ2-3, with TRBD2 as a possible D gene (5 bases). The ends were cut back, 3 bases at V and 1 base at J, with 11 bases in the middle. This CDR3 comprises 14 residues. In germline, CDR1 is GTSNPN, CDR2 SVGIG (reference sequence). The full variable domain, its missing parts supplied by reference TRBV30 and TRBJ2-3, is SQTIHQWPATLVQPVGSPLSLECTVEGTSNPNLYWYRQAAGRGLQLLFYSVGIGQISSEVPQNLSASRPQDRQFILSSKKLLLSDSGFYLCAWSVMGGTDTQYFGPGTRLTVL.

The chain carries TRBV18 and TRBJ2-7; TRBD1 is a possible D gene (6 bases). CDR1 is KGHSH and CDR2 is LQKENI in the germline V gene. The V end lost 6 bases, the J end lost 10 bases, and 16 bases lay between the germline ends. The length of the CDR3 is 12 residues. This CDR3 reads CASSPGVDSQYF. In nucleotides, the CDR3 is TGTGCCAGCTCCCCAGGGGTGGACAGTCAGTACTTC.

This sequence joins TRBV7-2 and TRBJ2-1; D is uncertain. This CDR3 region has 15 residues. V was cut by 7 bases and J by 1 base, with 14 bases left in between. The germline V gene has CDR1 SGHTA and CDR2 FQGNSA. CDR3 sequence (DNA): TGTGCCAGCACGGACCGGTCTACTTCCTACAATGAGCAGTTCTTC. It is translated as CASTDRSTSYNEQFF.

The chain employs TRBV4-1 and TRBJ2-7; tentatively, D is TRBD1 (5 bases). Trimming removed 3 bases from V and 0 bases from J, with 18 bases in between. The CDR3 runs 17 residues. The germline V gene encodes CDR1 MGHRA and CDR2 YSYEKL. Here the CDR3 reads CASSQLPQQVSSYEQYF. DNA for the CDR3: TGCGCCAGCAGCCAGCTCCCCCAACAGGTGAGCTCCTACGAGCAGTACTTC.

This clonotype was seen only a few times. This chain links TRBV20-1 with TRBJ2-3; 8 bases align to TRBD2. The germline CDR1 and CDR2 sequences are DFQATT and SNEGSKA (reference sequence). The trim removed 1 base at V and 3 bases at J, leaving 9 bases unmatched. The CDR3 sequence is 16 residues long. This CDR3 is CSARVTGTRRTDTQYF. In DNA, the CDR3 is TGCAGTGCTAGAGTCACCGGGACTAGAAGAACAGATACGCAGTATTTT.

This clonotype was detected many times. The chain links TRBV27 to TRBJ2-7, with 10 nucleotides matching TRBD2. The CDR3 extends over 16 amino acids. Germline trimming cut 2 bases from V and 6 bases from J; bases unmatched to any gene: 10. Per the germline V gene, CDR1 is MNHEY and CDR2 is SMNVEV (reference sequence). As DNA, the CDR3 is TGTGCCAGCAGTTTACAGAGCCTAGCGGGAGTCAGCGAGCAGTACTTC. This encodes CASSLQSLAGVSEQYF.

This clonotype came up many times. The chain employs TRBV12-3 or TRBV12-4 and TRBJ2-2, with TRBD2 matching over 7 bases. J was trimmed by 2 bases and V by 9 bases; bases with no gene match: 9. CDR3 size: 15 residues. The DNA of the CDR3 is TGTGCCAGTGGGGGGGATGTCGTAAACACCGGGGAGCTGTTTTTT. It translates to CASGGDVVNTGELFF.

This chain joins TRBV7-8 and TRBJ1-1; D call uncertain. Germline V gene sequence: CDR1 SGHVS, CDR2 FQNEAQ. This CDR3 contains 15 residues. Between the trimmed V and J ends, which lost 3 bases and 0 bases, there was a span of 11 bases. The CDR3 spells CASSFLRGMNTEAFF. The DNA for the CDR3 is TGTGCCAGCAGCTTTTTGCGGGGAATGAACACTGAAGCTTTCTTT.

This clonotype came up many times. This chain uses TRBV20-1 with TRBJ2-3; tentative D call: TRBD1 (5 bases). The V and J ends lost 5 bases and 0 bases respectively, with 9 bases between them. The CDR3 has 13 residues. Germline loops: CDR1 DFQATT, CDR2 SNEGSKA (reference sequence). The CDR3 reads CSAPAGSTDTQYF. DNA for the CDR3: TGCAGTGCTCCAGCAGGGAGCACAGATACGCAGTATTTT.

This clonotype was counted at least ten times. DNA for the CDR3: TGTGCCAGCAGTGCCCGGGGCGGGAACAATGAGCAGTTCTTC. Its protein is CASSARGGNNEQFF. The gene calls are TRBV2 and TRBJ2-1; tentatively, D is TRBD2 (6 bases). The CDR3 has 14 amino acids. V dropped 4 bases and J dropped 5 bases, with 12 bases sitting between them. Germline CDR1 and CDR2: SNHLY and FYNNEI. The whole variable domain, filled in from reference TRBV2 and TRBJ2-1, reads EPEVTQTPSHQVTQMGQEVILRCVPISNHLYFYWYRQILGQKVEFLVSFYNNEISEKSEIFDDQFSVERPDGSNFTLKIRSTKLEDSAMYFCASSARGGNNEQFFGPGTRLTVL.

The V gene is TRBV11-2, the J gene TRBJ1-3; perhaps TRBD1 as D (5 bases). The CDR3 contains 12 residues. Per germline, CDR1 SGHAT and CDR2 FQNNGV. Trimming pared 5 bases from V and 7 bases from J, leaving 9 bases between. The CDR3 nucleotides read TGTGCCAGCAGCCCGACAGCCAACACCATATATTTT. It is translated as CASSPTANTIYF.

The J gene is TRBJ2-5, the V gene TRBV6-5; 10 bases align to TRBD2. The CDR3 has 18 amino acids. V shed 0 bases and J 1 base; nucleotides not matched to a gene: 8. Germline CDR1 MNHEY, CDR2 SVGAGI. The CDR3, as DNA: TGTGCCAGCAGTTACTCCTTAGCGGGAGGTGGCCCCCAAGAGACCCAGTACTTC. It encodes CASSYSLAGGGPQETQYF.

This clonotype was seen ten or more times. The V gene is TRBV28, the J gene TRBJ2-7, with a possible D match to TRBD2 (5 bases). Trimming took 4 bases from V and 4 from J, leaving 14 bases between them. Germline lookup yields CDR1 MDHEN and CDR2 SYDVKM. The CDR3 consists of 14 residues. This CDR3 reads CASSSTDYRYEQYF. The CDR3 DNA sequence: TGTGCCAGCAGTTCAACAGACTATAGGTACGAGCAGTACTTC.

This clonotype has a count of ten or more. V usage is TRBV4-1 and J usage is TRBJ2-1; 7 bases agree with TRBD2. In germline, CDR1 is MGHRA, CDR2 YSYEKL. V shed 1 base and J 15 bases; nucleotides not matched to a gene: 3. This CDR3 contains 11 residues. CDR3 in amino acids: CASSQGDYLFF. DNA for the CDR3: TGCGCCAGCAGCCAAGGGGACTACTTGTTCTTC.

J is TRBJ2-7 and V is TRBV5-1; the match to TRBD1 covers 7 bases. J was trimmed by 5 bases and V by 5 bases; bases with no gene match: 10. In germline, CDR1 is SGHRS, CDR2 YFSETQ. This CDR3 contains 14 residues. As DNA, the CDR3 is TGCGCCAGCAGTCCCGGGACAGAACGCCACGAGCAGTACTTC. It specifies CASSPGTERHEQYF.

Points on this clonotype: This may come from a read error, since a much larger clone is one base off. This rearrangement joins TRBV18 to TRBJ1-1; D is uncertain. The germline gives CDR1 KGHSH, CDR2 LQKENI. The CDR3 runs to 13 residues. CDR3 DNA sequence: TGTGCCGGCTCACCACAACCGAACACTGAAGCTTTCTTT. Its protein product is CAGSPQPNTEAFF. Supplemented by reference TRBV18 and TRBJ1-1, the full variable domain reads NAGVMQNPRHLVRRRGQEARLRCSPMKGHSHVYWYRQLPEEGLKFMVYLQKENIIDESGMPKERFSAEFPKEGPSILRIQQVVRGDSAAYFCAGSPQPNTEAFFGQGTRLTVV.

This clonotype was detected many times. J is TRBJ2-3 and V is TRBV20-1; 7 nucleotides agree with TRBD1. CDR1 and CDR2 (germline): DFQATT, SNEGSKA (reference sequence). The length of the CDR3 is 13 residues. J lost 4 bases, V lost 2 bases, and 3 bases had no gene match. CDR3 amino acids: CSARRQGPDTQYF. CDR3 sequence (DNA): TGCAGTGCTAGAAGACAGGGCCCAGATACGCAGTATTTT.

The chain combines TRBV4-1 with TRBJ1-3; the match to TRBD1 covers 7 bases. After removal of 3 bases from V and 3 bases from J, the junction contained 5 bases not matched to a gene. The CDR3 contains 15 residues. Germline CDR1 MGHRA, CDR2 YSYEKL. CDR3 nucleotides: TGCGCCAGCAGCCAGGAGACAGGGAGTGGAAACACCATATATTTT. Amino acid sequence: CASSQETGSGNTIYF.

This clonotype was detected a few times. The rearrangement links TRBV7-8 to TRBJ1-2, with a tentative D call TRBD1 (6 bases). CDR3 size: 16 residues. Germline CDR1 is SGHVS and CDR2 is FQNEAQ. V was shortened by 5 bases and J by 2 bases, with 18 bases between the two germline ends. The CDR3 loop is CASSPGTFRTNYGYTF. The CDR3 nucleotides read TGTGCCAGCAGCCCCGGGACATTTAGAACCAACTATGGCTACACCTTC.

This clonotype has a count of ten or more. The J gene is TRBJ2-7, the V gene TRBV27; weak D call: TRBD1 (5 bases). The germline V gene has CDR1 MNHEY and CDR2 SMNVEV (reference sequence). The CDR3 totals 15 residues. V was shortened by 0 bases and J by 0 bases, with 9 bases between the two germline ends. The CDR3 bases are TGTGCCAGCAGTTTATCGGGGCAGGGCTCCTACGAGCAGTACTTC. This translates into CASSLSGQGSYEQYF.

This clonotype was seen ten or more times. The V and J genes are TRBV20-1 and TRBJ2-3; 7 nucleotides agree with TRBD2. CDR3 size: 14 residues. V was pared by 1 base and J by 4 bases, with 5 bases of the junction left unmatched. Germline V CDR1 and CDR2: DFQATT, SNEGSKA (reference sequence). The CDR3 loop reads CSARAGGKSDTQYF. CDR3 bases: TGCAGTGCTAGAGCGGGGGGAAAGTCAGATACGCAGTATTTT.

This clonotype was observed many times. The V and J genes are TRBV12-3 or TRBV12-4 and TRBJ2-7; D unclear. The CDR3 has 14 residues. With 5 bases removed from V and 2 bases from J, the gap between germline ends came to 13 bases. Here the CDR3 reads CASSLQRKTYEQYF. The CDR3 nucleotides read TGTGCCAGCAGTCTTCAGAGAAAGACCTACGAGCAGTACTTC.